This T cell receptor (beta chain) was sequenced during a study of metastatic and nonmetastatic thyroid tumors. Study-level results: When malignant thyroid tumors were compared with benign nodules, TCR beta diversity was reportedly significantly higher in the malignant tumors. This held in both blood and tumor samples.

None of the patients had undergone any treatment ahead of thyroid surgery. By sample share, this clone is medium-sized (0.01 to 0.1%). Its specificity is unknown. Using MiXCR, TCRdb reanalyzed the PCR reads. The table includes 15,000 or so clones, approximately 13% detected once. This CDR3 has 15 residues. Trimming at V came to 7 bases and at J to 0 bases, leaving 4 bases not matched to a gene. This clonotype was obtained from a female donor with papillary thyroid cancer or a benign thyroid nodule (not recorded which). Some clones in this sample may be carry-over from other donors' samples. The chain is built from TRBV12-3 or TRBV12-4 and TRBJ2-2; 8 nucleotides match TRBD2. Sample: tumor tissue. CDR3 loop: CASTLGLANTGELFF. CDR3 nucleotides: TGTGCCAGCACCCTGGGACTAGCGAACACCGGGGAGCTGTTTTTT.